This T cell receptor beta chain was recorded in a study of blood T cell repertoires in COVID-19. Clones were read by immunoSEQ multiplex PCR, and TCRdb kept only the in-frame ones, dropping some. The sample holds fewer than 200,000 clones, 75% to 85% seen once. CDR3 length: 11 residues. Germline V CDR1 and CDR2: KGHSH, LQKENI. Trimming took off 5 bases at V and 2 bases at J, with 3 bases between the two ends. The material sequenced was peripheral blood. This TCR was recovered from a man in his fifties or sixties with acute or convalescent COVID-19. This chain joins TRBV18 and TRBJ2-5; D gene ambiguous. For the CDR3, the DNA is TGTGCCAGCTCATCACAAGAGACCCAGTACTTC. It specifies CASSSQETQYF.